A single T cell receptor (beta chain) is shown here with its context. The sample comes from a study of blood T cell repertoires in COVID-19. Study context: Sources were T cells, B-cell-depleted T cells, or PBMCs; the material itself was cDNA or gDNA.

The assay was immunoSEQ multiplex PCR, and TCRdb's table has in-frame clones only and misses some. The sample consists of roughly 230,000 clones, about 85% of them appearing once. Trimming removed 4 bases at V and 5 bases at J, with 12 bases between. The CDR3 runs to 14 residues. The V gene's germline CDR1 is WSHSY and CDR2 SAAADI. The chain recombines TRBV10-2 with TRBJ2-1; D perhaps matches TRBD1 (5 bases). Sequencing was carried out using peripheral blood. This TCR came from a man aged 40-55 years with acute or convalescent COVID-19. The CDR3 sequence is CASSGLEGDNEQFF. The CDR3 DNA sequence: TGCGCCAGCAGTGGACTCGAAGGGGACAATGAGCAGTTCTTC.